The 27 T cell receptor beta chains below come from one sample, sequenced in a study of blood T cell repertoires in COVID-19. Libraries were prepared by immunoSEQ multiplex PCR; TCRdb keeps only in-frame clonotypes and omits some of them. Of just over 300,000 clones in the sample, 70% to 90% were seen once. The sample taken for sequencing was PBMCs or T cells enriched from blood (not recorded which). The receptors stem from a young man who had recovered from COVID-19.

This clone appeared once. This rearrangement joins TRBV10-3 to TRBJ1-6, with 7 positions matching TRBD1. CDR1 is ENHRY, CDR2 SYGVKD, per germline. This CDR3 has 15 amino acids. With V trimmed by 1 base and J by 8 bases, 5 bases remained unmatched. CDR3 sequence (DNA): TGTGCCATCAGTGAGTATCGACAGGGCGATTCACCCCTCCACTTT. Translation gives CAISEYRQGDSPLHF.

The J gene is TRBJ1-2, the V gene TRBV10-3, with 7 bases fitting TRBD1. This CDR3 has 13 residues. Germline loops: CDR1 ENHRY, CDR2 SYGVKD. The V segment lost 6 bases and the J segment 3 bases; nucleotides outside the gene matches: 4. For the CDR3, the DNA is TGTGCCATCAGCCCCGGGACAGACTATGGCTACACCTTC. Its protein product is CAISPGTDYGYTF.

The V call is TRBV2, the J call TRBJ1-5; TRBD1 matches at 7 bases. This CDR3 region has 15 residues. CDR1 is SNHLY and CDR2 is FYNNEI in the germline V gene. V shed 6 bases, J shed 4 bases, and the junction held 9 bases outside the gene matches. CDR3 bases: TGTGCCAGCAGACGGACAGGTGTGGGGAATCAGCCCCAGCATTTT. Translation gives CASRRTGVGNQPQHF.

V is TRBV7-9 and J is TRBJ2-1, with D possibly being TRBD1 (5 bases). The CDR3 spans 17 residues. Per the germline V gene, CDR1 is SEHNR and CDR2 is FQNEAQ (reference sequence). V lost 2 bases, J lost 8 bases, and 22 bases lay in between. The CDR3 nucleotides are TGTGCCAGCAGCTTAAAGGGGCCAGACGGGTGGTTAGATGAGCAGTTCTTC. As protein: CASSLKGPDGWLDEQFF. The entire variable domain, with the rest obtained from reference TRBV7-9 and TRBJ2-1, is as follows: DTGVSQNPRHKITKRGQNVTFRCDPISEHNRLYWYRQTLGQGPEFLTYFQNEAQLEKSRLLSDRFSAERPKGSFSTLEIQRTEQGDSAMYLCASSLKGPDGWLDEQFFGPGTRLTVL.

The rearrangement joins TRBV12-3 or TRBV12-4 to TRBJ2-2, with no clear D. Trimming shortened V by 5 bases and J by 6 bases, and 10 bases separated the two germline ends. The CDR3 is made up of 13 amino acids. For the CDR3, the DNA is TGTGCCAGCAGTCCCCGAGTTCCCGGGGAGCTGTTTTTT. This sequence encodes CASSPRVPGELFF.

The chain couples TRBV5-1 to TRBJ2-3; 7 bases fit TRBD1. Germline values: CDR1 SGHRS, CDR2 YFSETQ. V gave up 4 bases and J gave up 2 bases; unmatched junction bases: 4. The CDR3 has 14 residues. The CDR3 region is CASSPGTATDTQYF. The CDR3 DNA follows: TGCGCCAGCAGCCCAGGGACAGCCACAGATACGCAGTATTTT.

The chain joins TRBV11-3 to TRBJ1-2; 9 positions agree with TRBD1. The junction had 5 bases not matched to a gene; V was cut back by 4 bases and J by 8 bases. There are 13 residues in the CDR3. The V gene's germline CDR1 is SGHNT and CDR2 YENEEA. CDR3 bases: TGTGCCAGCAGCTCCCGGACAGGGGAGGGCTACACCTTC. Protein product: CASSSRTGEGYTF. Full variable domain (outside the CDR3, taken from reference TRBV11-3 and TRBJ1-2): EAGVVQSPRYKIIEKKQPVAFWCNPISGHNTLYWYLQNLGQGPELLIRYENEEAVDDSQLPKDRFSAERLKGVDSTLKIQPAELGDSAVYLCASSSRTGEGYTFGSGTRLTVV.

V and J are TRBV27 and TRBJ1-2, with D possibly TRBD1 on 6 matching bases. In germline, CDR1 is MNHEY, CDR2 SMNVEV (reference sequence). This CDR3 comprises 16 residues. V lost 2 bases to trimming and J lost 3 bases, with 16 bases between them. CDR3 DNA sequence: TGTGCCAGCAGTTTAAGAGGGGGAGGGAAGGACTATGGCTACACCTTC. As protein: CASSLRGGGKDYGYTF.

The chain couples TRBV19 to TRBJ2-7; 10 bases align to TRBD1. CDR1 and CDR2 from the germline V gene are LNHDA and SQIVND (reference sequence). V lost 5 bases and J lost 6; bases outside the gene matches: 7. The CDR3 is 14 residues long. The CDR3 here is CASSAGTGVVEQYF. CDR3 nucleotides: TGTGCCAGTAGTGCCGGGACAGGGGTTGTCGAGCAGTACTTC. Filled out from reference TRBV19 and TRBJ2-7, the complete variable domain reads DGGITQSPKYLFRKEGQNVTLSCEQNLNHDAMYWYRQDPGQGLRLIYYSQIVNDFQKGDIAEGYSVSREKKESFPLTVTSAQKNPTAFYLCASSAGTGVVEQYFGPGTRLTVT.

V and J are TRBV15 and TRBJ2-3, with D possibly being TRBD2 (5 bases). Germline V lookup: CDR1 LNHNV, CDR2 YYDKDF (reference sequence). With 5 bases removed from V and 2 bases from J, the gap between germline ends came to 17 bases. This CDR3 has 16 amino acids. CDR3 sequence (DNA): TGTGCCACCAGCCTTAACCCGGGATTGAACACAGATACGCAGTATTTT. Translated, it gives CATSLNPGLNTDTQYF.

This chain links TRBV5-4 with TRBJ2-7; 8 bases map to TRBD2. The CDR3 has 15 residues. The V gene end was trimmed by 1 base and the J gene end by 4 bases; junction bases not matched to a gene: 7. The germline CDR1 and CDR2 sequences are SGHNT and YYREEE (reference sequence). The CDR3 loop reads CASSLNGLAEYEQYF. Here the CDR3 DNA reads TGTGCCAGCAGCTTGAACGGACTAGCAGAATACGAGCAGTACTTC.

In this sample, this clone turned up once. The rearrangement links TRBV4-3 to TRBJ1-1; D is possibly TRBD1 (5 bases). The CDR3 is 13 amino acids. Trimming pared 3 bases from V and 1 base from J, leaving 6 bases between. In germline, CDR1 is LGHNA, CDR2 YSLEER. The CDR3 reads CASSHTGNTEAFF. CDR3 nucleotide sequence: TGCGCCAGCAGCCACACAGGGAACACTGAAGCTTTCTTT.

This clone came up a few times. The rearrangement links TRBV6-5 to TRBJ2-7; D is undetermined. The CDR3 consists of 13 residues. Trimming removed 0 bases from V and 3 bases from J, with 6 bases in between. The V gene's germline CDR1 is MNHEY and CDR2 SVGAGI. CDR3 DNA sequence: TGTGCCAGCAGTTACTCCCAGGACTACGAGCAGTACTTC. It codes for CASSYSQDYEQYF.

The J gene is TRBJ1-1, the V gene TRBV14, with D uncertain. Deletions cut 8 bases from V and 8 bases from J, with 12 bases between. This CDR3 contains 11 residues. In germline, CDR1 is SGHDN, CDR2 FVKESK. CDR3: CASEPSREAFF. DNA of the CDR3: TGTGCCAGCGAGCCCTCCAGGGAAGCTTTCTTT.

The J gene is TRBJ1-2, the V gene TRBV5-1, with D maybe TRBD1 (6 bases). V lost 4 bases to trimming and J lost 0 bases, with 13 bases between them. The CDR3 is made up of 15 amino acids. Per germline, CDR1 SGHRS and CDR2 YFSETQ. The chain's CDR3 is CASSDQGWSNYGYTF. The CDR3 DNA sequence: TGCGCCAGCAGCGACCAGGGGTGGTCTAACTATGGCTACACCTTC.

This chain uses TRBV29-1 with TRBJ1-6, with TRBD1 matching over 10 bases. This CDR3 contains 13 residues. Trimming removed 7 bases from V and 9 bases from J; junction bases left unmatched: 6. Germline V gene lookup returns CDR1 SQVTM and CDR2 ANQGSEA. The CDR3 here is CSAGTGEGSPLHF. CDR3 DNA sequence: TGCAGCGCGGGGACAGGGGAGGGTTCACCCCTCCACTTT.

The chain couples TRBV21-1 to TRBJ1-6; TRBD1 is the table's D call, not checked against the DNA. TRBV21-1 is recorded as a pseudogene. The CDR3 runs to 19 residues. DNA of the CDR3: TGTGCCAGCAGCCCGCAGGGGGGTAGCTACCCTTTCTATAATTCACCCCTCCACTTT. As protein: CASSPQGGSYPFYNSPLHF.

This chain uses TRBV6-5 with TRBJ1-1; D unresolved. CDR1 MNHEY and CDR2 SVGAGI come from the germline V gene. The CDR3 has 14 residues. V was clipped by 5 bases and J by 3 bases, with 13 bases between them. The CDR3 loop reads CASSLLGRDTEAFF. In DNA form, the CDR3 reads TGTGCCAGCAGTCTCTTAGGGAGGGACACTGAAGCTTTCTTT.

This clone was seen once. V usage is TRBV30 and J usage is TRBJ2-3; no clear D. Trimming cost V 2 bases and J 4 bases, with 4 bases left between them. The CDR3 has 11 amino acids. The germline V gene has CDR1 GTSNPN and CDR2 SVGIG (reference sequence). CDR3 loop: CAWSRADTQYF. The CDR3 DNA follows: TGTGCCTGGAGTCGGGCAGATACGCAGTATTTT.

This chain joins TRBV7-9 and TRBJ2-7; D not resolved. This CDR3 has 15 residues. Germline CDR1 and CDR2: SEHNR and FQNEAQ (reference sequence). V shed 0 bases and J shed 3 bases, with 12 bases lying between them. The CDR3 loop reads CASSLASQHVYEQYF. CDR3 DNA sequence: TGTGCCAGCAGCTTAGCGTCCCAACATGTCTACGAGCAGTACTTC.

The CDR3 DNA reads TGCGCCAGCAGCTTGGGACAGGGGGGTTACGAGCAGTACTTC. It is translated as CASSLGQGGYEQYF. This chain joins TRBV5-1 and TRBJ2-7, with 9 positions matching TRBD1. Germline V gives CDR1 SGHRS, CDR2 YFSETQ. V was pared by 0 bases and J by 4 bases, with 2 bases of the junction left unmatched. CDR3 size: 14 residues. The complete variable domain, with remaining parts taken from reference TRBV5-1 and TRBJ2-7, reads KAGVTQTPRYLIKTRGQQVTLSCSPISGHRSVSWYQQTPGQGLQFLFEYFSETQRNKGNFPGRFSGRQFSNSRSEMNVSTLELGDSALYLCASSLGQGGYEQYFGPGTRLTVT.

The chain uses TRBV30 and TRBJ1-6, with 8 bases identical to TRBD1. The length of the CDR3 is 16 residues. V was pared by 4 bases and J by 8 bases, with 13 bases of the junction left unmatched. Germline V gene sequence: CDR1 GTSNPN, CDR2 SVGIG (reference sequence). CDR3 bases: TGTGCCTGGACCATGTCAGGGGGCAGGGTCGATTCACCCCTCCACTTT. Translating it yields CAWTMSGGRVDSPLHF. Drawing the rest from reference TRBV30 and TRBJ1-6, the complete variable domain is SQTIHQWPATLVQPVGSPLSLECTVEGTSNPNLYWYRQAAGRGLQLLFYSVGIGQISSEVPQNLSASRPQDRQFILSSKKLLLSDSGFYLCAWTMSGGRVDSPLHFGNGTRLTVT.

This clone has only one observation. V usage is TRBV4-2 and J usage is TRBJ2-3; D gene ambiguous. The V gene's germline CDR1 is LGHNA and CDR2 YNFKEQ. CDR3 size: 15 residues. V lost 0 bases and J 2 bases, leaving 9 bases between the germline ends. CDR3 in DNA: TGTGCCAGCAGCCAAGATCCGACATACACAGATACGCAGTATTTT. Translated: CASSQDPTYTDTQYF.

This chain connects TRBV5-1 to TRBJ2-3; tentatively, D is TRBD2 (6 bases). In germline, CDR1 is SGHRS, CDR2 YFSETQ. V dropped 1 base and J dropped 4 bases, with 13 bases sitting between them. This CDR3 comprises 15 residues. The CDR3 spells CASSLRRGPPDTQYF. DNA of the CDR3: TGCGCCAGCAGCTTGCGGCGGGGACCGCCAGATACGCAGTATTTT.

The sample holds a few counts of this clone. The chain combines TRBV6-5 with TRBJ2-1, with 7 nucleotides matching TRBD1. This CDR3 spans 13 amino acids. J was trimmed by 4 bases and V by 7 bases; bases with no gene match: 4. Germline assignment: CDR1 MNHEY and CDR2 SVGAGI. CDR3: CASTRDSYNEQFF. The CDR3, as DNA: TGTGCCAGCACCCGGGACAGTTACAATGAGCAGTTCTTC.

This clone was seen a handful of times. CDR3 coding DNA: TGTGCCAGCAGCCCACAGGTAAACACTGAAGCTTTCTTT. Translation gives CASSPQVNTEAFF. The chain joins TRBV3-1 (or the pseudogene TRBV3-2) to TRBJ1-1; D possibly corresponds to TRBD1 (5 bases). The CDR3 has 13 residues. V was shortened by 4 bases and J by 2 bases, with 8 bases between the two germline ends. The germline CDR1 and CDR2 sequences are LGHDT and YNNKEL (reference sequence).

CDR3 bases: TGCGCCACCAGTGAAACCGGGACAGCGTCCTATGGCTACACCTTC. The encoded protein is CATSETGTASYGYTF. The chain is built from TRBV5-1 and TRBJ1-2, with TRBD1 matching 7 bases. Germline CDR1 is SGHRS and CDR2 is YFSETQ. V lost 9 bases and J lost 4; bases outside the gene matches: 15. This CDR3 contains 15 residues.